This is a list of T cell receptor beta chains from one sample in a study of shared clonotypes between healthy human individuals. Produced via immunoSEQ multiplex PCR; TCRdb's table is partial and in-frame only. The sample has 400,000 to 500,000 clones, roughly 85% seen once. Sequencing input: PBMCs. These receptors were obtained from a woman between 35 and 50 years old in good health. Some clones in this sample may be carry-over from other donors' samples. CDR3s include the opening cysteine and the closing phenylalanine or tryptophan. A D gene is named only where the DNA matches it firmly. Clone size appears in some rows only: once, few, many, or a class for an expanded clone.

clone size	V gene	D gene	J gene	CDR3 protein	CDR3 DNA
-	TRBV5-4	-	TRBJ2-5	CASSLDGVSGTQYF	TGTGCCAGCAGCTTGGATGGTGTCTCGGGGACCCAGTACTTC
once	TRBV2	-	TRBJ2-2	CASSGRNTGELFF	TGTGCCAGCAGTGGCAGGAACACCGGGGAGCTGTTTTTT
-	TRBV14	TRBD2	TRBJ2-4	CASSQAGLADPKNIQYF	TGTGCCAGCAGCCAAGCGGGACTAGCGGACCCCAAAAACATTCAGTACTTC
-	TRBV30	TRBD2	TRBJ2-3	CAYGAGGGTDTQYF	TGTGCCTACGGTGCGGGAGGGGGAACAGATACGCAGTATTTT
-	TRBV25-1	-	TRBJ2-3	CASSEDRGPDTQYF	TGTGCCAGCAGTGAAGATAGGGGCCCAGATACGCAGTATTTT
-	TRBV4-3	-	TRBJ1-2	CASSQAREDGYTF	TGCGCCAGCAGCCAAGCCAGGGAGGATGGCTACACCTTC
-	TRBV9	-	TRBJ2-1	CASSVETSGGEQFF	TGTGCCAGCAGCGTAGAAACGAGCGGTGGTGAGCAGTTCTTC
once	TRBV5-6	TRBD1	TRBJ2-7	CASSLAGTGYNEQYF	TGTGCCAGCAGCTTGGCCGGGACAGGGTACAACGAGCAGTACTTC
-	TRBV19	TRBD1	TRBJ1-5	CASTKTGTEGANQPQHF	TGTGCCAGTACCAAGACAGGGACAGAAGGGGCCAATCAGCCCCAGCATTTT
-	TRBV27	-	TRBJ2-2	CASSFGGNTGELFF	TGTGCCAGCAGTTTTGGCGGAAACACCGGGGAGCTGTTTTTT
once	TRBV5-4	TRBD1	TRBJ2-7	CASRHGQGATYEQYF	TGTGCCAGCAGACATGGACAGGGGGCTACCTACGAGCAGTACTTC
-	TRBV7-2	-	TRBJ2-7	CASSLVSQSSYEQYF	TGTGCCAGCAGCTTAGTGTCGCAGAGCTCCTACGAGCAGTACTTC
-	TRBV28	-	TRBJ1-6	CASSLPQGNSPLHF	TGTGCCAGCAGTTTACCACAGGGTAATTCACCCCTCCACTTT
once	TRBV10-2	-	TRBJ2-7	CASSNQAGTLSYEQYF	TGCGCCAGCTCCAACCAGGCCGGGACCCTATCCTACGAGCAGTACTTC
-	TRBV7-2	-	TRBJ1-5	CASSLVGGESNQPQHF	TGTGCCAGCAGCTTAGTTGGCGGAGAGAGCAATCAGCCCCAGCATTTT
-	TRBV7-3	-	TRBJ2-5	CASSLNRGETQYF	TGTGCCAGCAGCTTAAACCGGGGAGAGACCCAGTACTTC
few	TRBV19	-	TRBJ2-1	CASSISSYNEQFF	TGTGCCAGTAGTATTAGCTCCTACAATGAGCAGTTCTTC
-	TRBV9	-	TRBJ1-5	CASSVDGANQPQHF	TGTGCCAGCAGCGTAGATGGAGCAAATCAGCCCCAGCATTTT
-	TRBV6-6	-	TRBJ2-3	CASSPRTDTQYF	TGTGCCAGCAGCCCCAGGACAGATACGCAGTATTTT
-	TRBV4-3	TRBD2	TRBJ2-3	CASSQDAGEGWSGLYVAQYF	TGCGCCAGCAGCCAAGACGCGGGGGAGGGGTGGTCAGGACTCTATGTGGCGCAGTATTTT
-	TRBV5-4	TRBD1	TRBJ1-4	CASSQGQGAATNEKLFF	TGTGCCAGCAGCCAGGGACAGGGGGCGGCAACTAATGAAAAACTGTTTTTT
-	TRBV19	-	TRBJ2-1	CASSIVTTGNHNEQFF	TGTGCCAGTAGTATAGTAACGACAGGCAACCACAATGAGCAGTTCTTC
-	TRBV25-1	-	TRBJ2-3	CASSEGGADTQYF	TGTGCCAGCAGTGAGGGTGGGGCAGATACGCAGTATTTT
-	TRBV7-2	TRBD2	TRBJ2-7	CASSPQPLSGKHEQYF	TGTGCCAGCAGCCCACAGCCCCTCAGCGGGAAACACGAGCAGTACTTC
-	TRBV18	TRBD1	TRBJ1-4	CASSPTTTGYNEKLFF	TGTGCCAGCTCACCAACTACGACAGGGTATAATGAAAAACTGTTTTTT
few	TRBV10-2	-	TRBJ2-3	CASLRVPGGTDTQYF	TGCGCCAGCCTTCGGGTACCAGGGGGCACAGATACGCAGTATTTT
-	TRBV14	-	TRBJ1-3	CASSQGQGQFGNTIYF	TGTGCCAGCAGCCAAGGGCAGGGCCAGTTCGGAAACACCATATATTTT
-	TRBV7-2	-	TRBJ1-4	CASSLGGINEKLFF	TGTGCCAGCAGCTTGGGAGGGATTAATGAAAAACTGTTTTTT
-	TRBV19	TRBD1	TRBJ2-7	CASSLRDRSSEQYF	TGTGCCAGTAGCCTCCGGGACAGGTCCTCTGAGCAGTACTTC
-	TRBV4-2	TRBD2	TRBJ2-7	CASSPGLAYEQYF	TGTGCCAGCAGCCCAGGACTAGCCTACGAGCAGTACTTC
many	TRBV11-2	TRBD2	TRBJ2-7	CASSLSGTNYEQYF	TGTGCCAGCAGCCTTAGCGGGACAAACTACGAGCAGTACTTC
-	TRBV6-1	-	TRBJ2-1	CASSEAWENNEQFF	TGTGCCAGCAGTGAAGCGTGGGAAAACAATGAGCAGTTCTTC
-	TRBV2	-	TRBJ1-5	CASSGRQTNQPQHF	TGTGCCAGCAGTGGGAGACAGACGAATCAGCCCCAGCATTTT
-	TRBV4-1	-	TRBJ1-5	CASSPQTHRGPQHF	TGCGCCAGCAGCCCCCAAACTCACAGAGGGCCCCAGCATTTT
-	TRBV19	-	TRBJ2-1	CASRQTTLGARSFF	TGTGCCAGTAGGCAGACGACGCTGGGGGCGCGTTCTTTCTTC
-	TRBV4-1	-	TRBJ1-1	CASSLGQPDTEAFF	TGCGCCAGCAGCCTTGGACAGCCCGACACTGAAGCTTTCTTT
-	TRBV18	-	TRBJ2-2	CASSPAGTNTGELFF	TGTGCCAGCTCACCCGCGGGTACGAACACCGGGGAGCTGTTTTTT
-	TRBV5-1	-	TRBJ2-3	CASRKSSLSTDTQYF	TGCGCCAGCCGTAAGTCGAGTTTGAGCACAGATACGCAGTATTTT
once	TRBV7-7	-	TRBJ2-2	CASSSHGSGELFF	TGTGCTAGCAGCTCCCACGGTAGCGGGGAGCTGTTTTTT
few	TRBV29-1	-	TRBJ1-1	CSVVAAGWGTEAFF	TGCAGCGTTGTCGCGGCAGGCTGGGGCACTGAAGCTTTCTTT
-	TRBV2	-	TRBJ2-1	CASRGNEQFF	TGTGCCAGCAGGGGGAATGAGCAGTTCTTC
-	TRBV4-1	-	TRBJ2-5	CASSQASGYQETQYF	TGCGCCAGCAGCCAAGCGAGCGGGTACCAAGAGACCCAGTACTTC
once	TRBV19	TRBD2	TRBJ2-5	CASTSGSGETQYF	TGTGCCAGCACTAGCGGGAGTGGGGAGACCCAGTACTTC
-	TRBV28	-	TRBJ2-7	CASRGRGASSYEQYF	TGTGCCAGCAGGGGTCGGGGGGCTAGCTCCTACGAGCAGTACTTC
-	TRBV2	-	TRBJ1-1	CASSDPQGFEAFF	TGTGCCAGCAGCGACCCCCAGGGATTTGAAGCTTTCTTT
once	TRBV7-2	TRBD2	TRBJ2-7	CASSSTLAGALYEQYF	TGTGCCAGCAGCTCGACTTTAGCGGGAGCCCTCTACGAGCAGTACTTC
-	TRBV28	-	TRBJ2-7	CASSFGVAYEQYF	TGTGCCAGCAGTTTCGGTGTTGCCTACGAGCAGTACTTC
-	TRBV10-1	TRBD1	TRBJ2-1	CASSAQPDRVNEQFF	TGCGCCAGCAGTGCCCAACCGGACAGGGTGAATGAGCAGTTCTTC
many	TRBV2	TRBD1	TRBJ2-5	CASSDAGTGGETQYF	TGTGCCAGCAGTGACGCCGGGACAGGGGGCGAGACCCAGTACTTC
-	TRBV14	TRBD1	TRBJ2-6	CASSRYPGQGVSGANVLTF	TGTGCCAGCAGCCGCTACCCGGGACAGGGTGTCTCTGGGGCCAACGTCCTGACTTTC
few	TRBV5-1	-	TRBJ2-3	CASSYQVPRTDTQYF	TGCGCCAGCAGCTATCAGGTACCGCGCACAGATACGCAGTATTTT
-	TRBV4-3	-	TRBJ2-7	CASSQELSDAMYEQYF	TGCGCCAGCAGCCAAGAACTCTCGGATGCGATGTACGAGCAGTACTTC
few	TRBV6-1	-	TRBJ1-4	CASKGLITEKLFF	TGTGCCAGCAAGGGGCTGATTACCGAAAAACTGTTTTTT
once	TRBV29-1	-	TRBJ1-2	CSVDAGKDGYTF	TGCAGCGTTGATGCAGGGAAGGATGGCTACACCTTC
many	TRBV5-4	-	TRBJ1-4	CASSLKSNEKLFF	TGTGCCAGCAGCTTGAAATCCAATGAAAAACTGTTTTTT
-	TRBV27	-	TRBJ1-1	CASSLIPDPENTEAFF	TGTGCCAGCAGTTTAATCCCCGACCCGGAGAACACTGAAGCTTTCTTT